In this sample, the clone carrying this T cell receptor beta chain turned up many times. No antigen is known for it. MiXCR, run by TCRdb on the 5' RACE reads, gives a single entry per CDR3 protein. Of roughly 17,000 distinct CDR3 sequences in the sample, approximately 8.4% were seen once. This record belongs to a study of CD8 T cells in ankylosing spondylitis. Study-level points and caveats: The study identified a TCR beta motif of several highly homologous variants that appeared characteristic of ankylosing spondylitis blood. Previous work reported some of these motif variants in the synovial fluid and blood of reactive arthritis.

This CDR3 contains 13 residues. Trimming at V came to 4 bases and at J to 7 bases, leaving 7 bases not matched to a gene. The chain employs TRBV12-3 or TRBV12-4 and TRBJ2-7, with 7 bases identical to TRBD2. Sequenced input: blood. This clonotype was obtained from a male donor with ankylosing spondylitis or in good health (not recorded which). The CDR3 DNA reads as TGTGCCAGCAGTTCCCTACCGGGGGGAGAGCAGTACGTC. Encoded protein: CASSSLPGGEQYV.